One and the same sample provided the 3 T cell receptor beta chains below, sequenced in a study of a mutant IDH1 vaccine in newly diagnosed glioma. Documented time point: week 11, during vaccination. Doses consisted of 300 ug of mutant IDH1 20-mer peptide each, paired with topical imiquimod. No cognate antigen is known for these TCRs. The table came from immunoSEQ multiplex PCR; TCRdb's copy has only in-frame clones and leaves some out. The sample records roughly 57,000 clones, around 89% being singletons. Sequencing was performed on PBMCs, taken from a glioma patient whose treatment included an IDH1 peptide vaccine. These receptors were taken from a man in his forties or fifties with glioma.

The sample holds a few counts of this clone. The genes are TRBV6-4 and TRBJ2-2, with 8 bases that match TRBD2. The CDR3 runs 16 residues. The trim removed 0 bases at V and 4 bases at J, leaving 4 bases unmatched. The germline gives CDR1 MRHNA, CDR2 SNTAGT. The CDR3 region is CASSDSSSGFTGELFF. For the CDR3, the DNA is TGTGCCAGCAGTGACTCATCTAGCGGGTTCACCGGGGAGCTGTTTTTT.

The chain joins TRBV2 to TRBJ1-2, with D tentatively TRBD1 (6 bases). Germline CDR1 reads SNHLY; CDR2 reads FYNNEI. The V gene lost 8 bases and the J gene lost 5 bases, with 15 bases spanning the gap. This CDR3 is built from 13 residues. Written as DNA, the CDR3 is TGTGCCAGCCAATGGGGGCGGGTGTATGGCTACACCTTC. It specifies CASQWGRVYGYTF. The entire variable domain, with the rest obtained from reference TRBV2 and TRBJ1-2, is as follows: EPEVTQTPSHQVTQMGQEVILRCVPISNHLYFYWYRQILGQKVEFLVSFYNNEISEKSEIFDDQFSVERPDGSNFTLKIRSTKLEDSAMYFCASQWGRVYGYTFGSGTRLTVV.

The chain recombines TRBV7-9 with TRBJ2-5, with 9 bases aligning to TRBD1. J gave up 10 bases and V 5 bases, and 14 bases lay outside the gene matches. Germline V lookup: CDR1 SEHNR, CDR2 FQNEAQ (reference sequence). CDR3 size: 15 residues. In nucleotides, the CDR3 is TGTGCCAGCAGCACCGGGACAGGGATCCGGAGGGACCAGTACTTC. This codes for CASSTGTGIRRDQYF.